This record looks at one T cell receptor beta chain sequence and its context. Primers for the PCR totalled 60 Vbeta and 13 Jbeta. Profiling relied on immunoSEQ multiplex PCR, and the TCRdb table lists in-frame clones only, not all of them. The repertoire holds 190,000 or so clones, with about 81% as singletons. This CDR3 contains 13 residues. Germline values: CDR1 SNHLY, CDR2 FYNNEI. Trimming took 4 bases from V and 6 from J; bases not matched to a gene: 2. These data originate in a study of cytomegalovirus exposure and HLA in healthy donors. Sample: PBMCs. The rearrangement joins TRBV2 to TRBJ2-7; 11 nucleotides agree with TRBD1. The TCR comes from a woman aged 50 to 65 in good health and CMV-seropositive. This CDR3 is CASSVGQGGEQYF. CDR3 in DNA: TGTGCCAGCAGTGTGGGACAGGGGGGCGAGCAGTACTTC.